One T cell receptor (beta chain) is described in this entry. The target antigen is unknown. The source of the sample is a study of T-cell reconstitution after alpha-beta-depleted transplantation in children. V lost 3 bases and J 2 bases, leaving 10 bases between the germline ends. The germline V gene encodes CDR1 KGHDR and CDR2 SFDVKD. CDR3 length equals 14 residues. Study outcomes and limitations: Surviving thymic progenitors and recipient T cells were the source of high TCRbeta diversity at day 60 in some patients. Newly generated T cells supplied most T-cell counts and diversity one year post-transplant.

The authors prepared the TCRbeta library with unique molecular identifiers. Using its own MiXCR run on the PCR reads, TCRdb lists one record per CDR3 protein. The table has roughly 120,000 distinct CDR3 sequences, more than 20% seen once; the top ten hold about 10%. V usage is TRBV24-1 and J usage is TRBJ2-7, with a possible D match to TRBD1 (5 bases). Sample: PBMCs, mostly from graft donor cells, taken 180 days after TCRalphabeta/CD19-depleted stem cell transplant. This TCR came from a male patient aged 2 to 9 who had a stem cell transplant for chronic granulomatous disease, so the T cells may come from the graft donor. The CDR3 protein is CATSDHRQPYEQYF. DNA for the CDR3: TGTGCCACCAGTGATCACCGACAGCCCTACGAGCAGTACTTC.